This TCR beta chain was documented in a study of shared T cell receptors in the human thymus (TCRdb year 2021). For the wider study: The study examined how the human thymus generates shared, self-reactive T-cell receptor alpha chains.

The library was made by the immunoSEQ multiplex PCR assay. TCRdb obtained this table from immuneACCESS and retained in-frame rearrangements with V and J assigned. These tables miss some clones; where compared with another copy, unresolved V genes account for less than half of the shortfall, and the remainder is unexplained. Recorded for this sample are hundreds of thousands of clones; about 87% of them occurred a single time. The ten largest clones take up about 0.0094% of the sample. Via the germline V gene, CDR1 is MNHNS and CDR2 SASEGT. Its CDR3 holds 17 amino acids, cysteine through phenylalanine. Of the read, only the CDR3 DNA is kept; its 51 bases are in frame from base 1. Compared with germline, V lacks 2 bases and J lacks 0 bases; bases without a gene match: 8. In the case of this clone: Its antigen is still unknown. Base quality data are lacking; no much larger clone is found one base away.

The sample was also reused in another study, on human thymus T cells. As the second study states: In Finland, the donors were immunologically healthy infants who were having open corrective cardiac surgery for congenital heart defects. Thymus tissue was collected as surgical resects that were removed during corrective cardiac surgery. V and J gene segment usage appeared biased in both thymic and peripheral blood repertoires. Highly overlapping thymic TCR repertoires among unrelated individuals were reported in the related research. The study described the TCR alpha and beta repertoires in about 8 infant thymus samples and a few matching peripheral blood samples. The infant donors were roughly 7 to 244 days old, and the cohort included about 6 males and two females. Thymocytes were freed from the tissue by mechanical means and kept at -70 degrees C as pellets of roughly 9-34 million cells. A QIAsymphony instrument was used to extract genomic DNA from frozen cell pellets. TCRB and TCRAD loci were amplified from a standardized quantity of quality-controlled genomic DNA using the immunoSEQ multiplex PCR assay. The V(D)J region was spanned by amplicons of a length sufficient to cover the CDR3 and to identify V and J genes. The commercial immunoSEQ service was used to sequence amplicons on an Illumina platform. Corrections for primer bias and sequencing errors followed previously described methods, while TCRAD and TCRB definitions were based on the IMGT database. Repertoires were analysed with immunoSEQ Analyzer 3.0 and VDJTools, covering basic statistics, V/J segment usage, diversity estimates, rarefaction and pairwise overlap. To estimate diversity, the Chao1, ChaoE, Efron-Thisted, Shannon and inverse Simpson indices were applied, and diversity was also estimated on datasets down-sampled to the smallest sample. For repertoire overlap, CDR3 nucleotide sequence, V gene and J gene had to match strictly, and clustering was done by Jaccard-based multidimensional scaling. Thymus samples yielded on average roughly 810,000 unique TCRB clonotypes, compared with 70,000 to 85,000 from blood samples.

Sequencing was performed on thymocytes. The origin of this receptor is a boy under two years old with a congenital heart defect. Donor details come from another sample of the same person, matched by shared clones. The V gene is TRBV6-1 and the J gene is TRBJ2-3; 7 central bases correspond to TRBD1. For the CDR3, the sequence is CASSEPGQVTSTDTQYF. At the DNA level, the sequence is TGTGCCAGCAGTGAACCCGGACAGGTGACTAGCACAGATACGCAGTATTTT.